This T cell receptor beta chain was observed in a study of graft-versus-host responses after intestinal transplantation. The length of the CDR3 is 13 residues. Deletions cut 5 bases from V and 8 bases from J, with 13 bases between. Germline CDR1 reads SGHVS; CDR2 reads FQNEAQ. Only in-frame clones appear in the TCRdb table, and some are missing; sequencing was by immunoSEQ multiplex PCR. The top ten clones hold roughly 0.89% of a sample with about 25,000 clones, 90% to 95% of them seen once. This clone came up a few times. The specimen was PBMCs, collected just over 29 days after intestinal transplant. V and J are TRBV7-8 and TRBJ2-1; D may match TRBD1 or TRBD2 (6 bases each). The TCR originated in a human patient who received an intestinal transplant, so some T cells may come from the graft donor. The DNA of the CDR3 is TGTGCCAGCAGCCCACTGGGGGGCGATGAGCAGTTCTTC. Its translation: CASSPLGGDEQFF.